This paragraph covers one T cell receptor beta chain sequence. Its antigen remains unidentified. These data belong to a study of long-term antiretroviral therapy in people with HIV. Study observations and caveats: Clones expanded before ART dominated the repertoire at all time points. The ART regimens used between 2004 and 2017 may be less effective than current ones.

V was shortened by 6 bases and J by 7 bases, with 16 bases between the two germline ends. The germline V gene has CDR1 SEHNR and CDR2 FQNEAQ (reference sequence). The length of the CDR3 is 13 residues. Survey level was the resolution at which the v3.0 immunoSEQ assay ran. Assay: immunoSEQ multiplex PCR; the TCRdb copy retains only in-frame clones and omits some. The sample carries approximately 20,000 clones, 75% to 90% recorded once. The chain couples TRBV7-9 to TRBJ2-7; D is unclear. This sequence originates from a woman between 40 and 55 years old with HIV. The source material was unsorted PBMCs, sampled 0.2 years after starting antiretroviral therapy. The DNA of the CDR3 is TGTGCCAGCAGTCACGGAGTTGAAGAAGAGCAGTACTTC. Translation gives CASSHGVEEEQYF. Combining the CDR3 with reference TRBV7-9 and TRBJ2-7 gives the whole variable domain DTGVSQNPRHKITKRGQNVTFRCDPISEHNRLYWYRQTLGQGPEFLTYFQNEAQLEKSRLLSDRFSAERPKGSFSTLEIQRTEQGDSAMYLCASSHGVEEEQYFGPGTRLTVT.